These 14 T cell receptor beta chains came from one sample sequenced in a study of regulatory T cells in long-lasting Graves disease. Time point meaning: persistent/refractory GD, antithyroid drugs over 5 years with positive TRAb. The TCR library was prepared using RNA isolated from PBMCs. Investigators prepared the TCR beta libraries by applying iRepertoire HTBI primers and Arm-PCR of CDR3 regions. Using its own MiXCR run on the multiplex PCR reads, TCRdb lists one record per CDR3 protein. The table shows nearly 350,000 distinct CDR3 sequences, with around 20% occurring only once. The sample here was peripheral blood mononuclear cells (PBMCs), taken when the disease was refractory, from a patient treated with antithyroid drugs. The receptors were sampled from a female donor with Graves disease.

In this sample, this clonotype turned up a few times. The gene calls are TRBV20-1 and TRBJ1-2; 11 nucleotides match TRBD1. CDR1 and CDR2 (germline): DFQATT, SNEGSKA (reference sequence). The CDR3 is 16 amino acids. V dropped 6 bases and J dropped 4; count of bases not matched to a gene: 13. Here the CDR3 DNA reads TGCAGTGCCCAAAAGGACAGGGGGCGCGGTGGCTATGGCTACACCTTC. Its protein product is CSAQKDRGRGGYGYTF.

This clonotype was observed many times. The CDR3 region has the DNA TGTGCCAGCAGAACCGGGGACAGGGTTAATTCACCCCTCCACTTT. Its protein product is CASRTGDRVNSPLHF. This sequence joins TRBV12-3 or TRBV12-4 and TRBJ1-6; 9 bases fit TRBD1. The CDR3 extends over 15 amino acids. V was pared by 6 bases and J by 6 bases, with 6 bases of the junction left unmatched.

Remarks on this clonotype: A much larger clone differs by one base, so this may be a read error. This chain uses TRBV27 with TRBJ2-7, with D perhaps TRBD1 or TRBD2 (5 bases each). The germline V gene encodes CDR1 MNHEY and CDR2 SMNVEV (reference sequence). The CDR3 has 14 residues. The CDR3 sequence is CTSSPTRGNYEQYF. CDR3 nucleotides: TGTACCAGCAGTCCTACCCGGGGCAACTACGAGCAGTACTTC.

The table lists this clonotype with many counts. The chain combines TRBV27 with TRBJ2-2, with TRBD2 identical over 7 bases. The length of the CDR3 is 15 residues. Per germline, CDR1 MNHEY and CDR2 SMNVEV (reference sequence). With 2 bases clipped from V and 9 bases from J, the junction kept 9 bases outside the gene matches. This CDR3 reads CASSLEGLGRRELFF. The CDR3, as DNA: TGTGCCAGCAGTTTAGAAGGACTAGGCCGCAGGGAGCTGTTTTTT.

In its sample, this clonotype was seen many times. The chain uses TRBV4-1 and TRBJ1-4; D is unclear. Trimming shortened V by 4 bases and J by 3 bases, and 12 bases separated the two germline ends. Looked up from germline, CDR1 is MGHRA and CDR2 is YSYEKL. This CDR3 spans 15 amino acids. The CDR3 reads CASSLLGGANEKLFF. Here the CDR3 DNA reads TGCGCCAGCAGCCTCCTCGGTGGGGCTAATGAAAAACTGTTTTTT.

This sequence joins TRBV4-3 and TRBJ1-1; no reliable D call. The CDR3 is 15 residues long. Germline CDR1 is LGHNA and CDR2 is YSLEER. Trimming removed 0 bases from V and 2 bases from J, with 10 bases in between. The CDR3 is CASSQDRWDNTEAFF. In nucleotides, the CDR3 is TGCGCCAGCAGCCAAGATCGGTGGGATAACACTGAAGCTTTCTTT.

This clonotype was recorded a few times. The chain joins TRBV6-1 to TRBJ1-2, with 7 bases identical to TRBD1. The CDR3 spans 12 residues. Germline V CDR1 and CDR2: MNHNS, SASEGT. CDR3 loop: CVSQGVDYGYTF. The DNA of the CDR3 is TGTGTCTCGCAGGGGGTTGACTATGGCTACACCTTC.

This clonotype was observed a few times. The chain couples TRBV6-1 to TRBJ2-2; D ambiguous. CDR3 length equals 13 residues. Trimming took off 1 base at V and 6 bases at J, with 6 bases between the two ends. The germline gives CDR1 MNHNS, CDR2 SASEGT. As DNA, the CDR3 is TGTGCCAGCAGTGAAGGTGGACCCGGGGAGCTGTTTTTT. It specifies CASSEGGPGELFF.

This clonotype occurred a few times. The CDR3 is CASSLDTSYEQYF. CDR3 nucleotides: TGTGCCAGCAGCTTAGACACATCCTACGAGCAGTACTTC. The chain employs TRBV7-9 and TRBJ2-7; D call uncertain. V was shortened by 1 base and J by 1 base, with 5 bases between the two germline ends. This CDR3 contains 13 residues. From germline, CDR1 is SEHNR and CDR2 FQNEAQ (reference sequence).

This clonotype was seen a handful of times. The CDR3, as DNA: TGTGCCAGCAGCTTATGGCCCGGGACAGGGGCGGAGGAAGGCTACACCTTC. This translates into CASSLWPGTGAEEGYTF. The rearrangement joins TRBV7-9 to TRBJ1-2; 10 positions agree with TRBD1. Germline CDR1 SEHNR, CDR2 FQNEAQ (reference sequence). The trim removed 2 bases at V and 8 bases at J, leaving 14 bases unmatched. CDR3 size: 17 residues.

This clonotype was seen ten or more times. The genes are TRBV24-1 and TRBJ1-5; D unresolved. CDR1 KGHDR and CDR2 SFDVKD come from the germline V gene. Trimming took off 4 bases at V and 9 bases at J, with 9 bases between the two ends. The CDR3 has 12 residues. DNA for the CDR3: TGTGCCACCAGTGACCCCCTCGGGCCCCAGCATTTT. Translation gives CATSDPLGPQHF.

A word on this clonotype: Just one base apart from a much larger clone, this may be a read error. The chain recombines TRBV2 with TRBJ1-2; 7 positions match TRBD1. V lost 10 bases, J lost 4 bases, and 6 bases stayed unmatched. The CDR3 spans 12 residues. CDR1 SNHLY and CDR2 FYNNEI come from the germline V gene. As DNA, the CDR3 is TGTGCCACCACCAGGGGGGCCTATGGCTACACCTTC. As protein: CATTRGAYGYTF.

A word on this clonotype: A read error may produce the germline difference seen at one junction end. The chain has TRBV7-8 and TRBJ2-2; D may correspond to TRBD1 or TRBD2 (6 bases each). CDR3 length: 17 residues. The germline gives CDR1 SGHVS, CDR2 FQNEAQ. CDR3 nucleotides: TGTGCCAGCAGCTTTGGGGGGCGGGCCGCCCGCTCCGGGGAGCTGTCTTTT. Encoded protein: CASSFGGRAARSGELSF.

CDR3 nucleotide sequence: TGTGCCAGCAGTGTCCCGGGACGGGGGGCCCAGTACTTC. Translated, it gives CASSVPGRGAQYF. The rearrangement links TRBV27 to TRBJ2-5; 7 nucleotides line up with TRBD2. Germline CDR1 MNHEY, CDR2 SMNVEV (reference sequence). The CDR3 extends over 13 amino acids. After removal of 5 bases from V and 9 bases from J, the junction contained 9 bases not matched to a gene.